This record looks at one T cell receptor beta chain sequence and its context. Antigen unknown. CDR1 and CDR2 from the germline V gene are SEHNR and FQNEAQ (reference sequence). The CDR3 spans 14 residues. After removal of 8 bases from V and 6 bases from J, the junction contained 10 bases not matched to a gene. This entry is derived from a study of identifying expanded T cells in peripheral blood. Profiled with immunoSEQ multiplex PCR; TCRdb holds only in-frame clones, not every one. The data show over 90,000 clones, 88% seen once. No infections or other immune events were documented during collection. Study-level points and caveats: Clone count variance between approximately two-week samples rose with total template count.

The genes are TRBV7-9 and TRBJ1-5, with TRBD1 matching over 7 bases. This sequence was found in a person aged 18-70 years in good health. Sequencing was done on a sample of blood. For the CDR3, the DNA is TGTGCCAGCGCCAAGACAGGGCTGGGTCAGCCCCAGCATTTT. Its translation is CASAKTGLGQPQHF.